The clone carrying this T cell receptor beta chain was seen at least ten times. Its antigen is still unknown. Germline assignment: CDR1 DFQATT and CDR2 SNEGSKA (reference sequence). This CDR3 comprises 13 residues. V lost 2 bases, J lost 3 bases, and 2 bases stayed unmatched. These data originate in a study of regulatory T cells in long-lasting Graves disease. Study background: Persistent cases took antithyroid drugs over 5 years and stayed TSH receptor antibody positive.

The sample's time point: persistent/refractory GD, antithyroid drugs over 5 years with positive TRAb. PBMC RNA was the source of the TCR library. The authors built TCR beta libraries using iRepertoire HTBI primers and Arm-PCR of CDR3 regions. TCRdb processed the multiplex PCR reads anew with MiXCR; each CDR3 protein has one entry. The sample has about 310,000 distinct CDR3 sequences; 22% are singletons. Study-wide findings and caveats: Persistent cases of Graves' showed reduced TCR diversity relative to newly diagnosed patients. It was in persistent disease that TRBV28, TRBJ1-2 and TRBJ2-5 were favored.

The chain carries TRBV20-1 and TRBJ2-7, with 9 bases fitting TRBD2. The sequence came from a female donor with Graves disease. Sequences were derived from peripheral blood mononuclear cells (PBMCs), sampled when the disease was refractory, from a patient treated with antithyroid drugs. This CDR3 reads CSARLSGSYEQYF. In DNA, the CDR3 is TGCAGTGCTAGACTTAGCGGGAGCTACGAGCAGTACTTC.